Listed below are T cell receptor beta chains from one sample, sequenced in a study of shared clonotypes between healthy human individuals. The method was immunoSEQ multiplex PCR; TCRdb's version includes in-frame clones alone and lacks a portion of them. This sample carries about 2 million clones, just under 95% of them seen once, and the ten largest clones take less than 1.5%. Sequencing input: naive CD8+ T cells sorted from blood. Receptors were obtained from a man between 18 and 35 years old in good health. Each CDR3 is given with its conserved first and last residue. The D gene is left open where the match is weak. The listing skips clone size in some rows; elsewhere it reads once, few, many or a size class.

J | V | D | size | DNA | CDR3
TRBJ1-6 | TRBV19 | TRBD1 | NA | TGTGCCAGTAACCCGGGACAGATAAATTCACCCCTCCACTTT | CASNPGQINSPLHF
TRBJ2-3 | TRBV30 | NA | NA | TGTGCCTTAGACATTTTCCGGGACACCAGCACAGATACGCAGTATTTT | CALDIFRDTSTDTQYF
TRBJ2-6 | TRBV27 | NA | NA | TGTGCCAGCAGTCCGGGGTGGGCCAACGTCCTGACTTTC | CASSPGWANVLTF
TRBJ2-5 | TRBV27 | NA | NA | TGTGCCAGCAGTCCCGACACATTGGGGGAGACCCAGTACTTC | CASSPDTLGETQYF
TRBJ2-7 | TRBV7-8 | TRBD1 | NA | TGTGCCAGCCGACTTATAACAGGGGTCGGTAGCGAGCAGTACTTC | CASRLITGVGSEQYF
TRBJ1-1 | TRBV6-4 | NA | NA | TGTGCCAGCAGGGAGACAGGTTACACTGAAGCTTTCTTT | CASRETGYTEAFF
TRBJ2-7 | TRBV15 | NA | NA | TGTGCCACCAGTGATCACCCCCGGGACACTTATCTACTAGGCGAGCAGTACTTC | CATSDHPRDTYLLGEQYF
TRBJ1-4 | TRBV27 | TRBD1 | NA | TGTGCCAGCAGCGCCGGGACAGGAGGTGAAAAACTGTTTTTT | CASSAGTGGEKLFF
TRBJ2-1 | TRBV9 | NA | NA | TGTGCCAGCAGCGGACTTCGAGCGGGCTCCTACAATGAGCAGTTCTTC | CASSGLRAGSYNEQFF
TRBJ2-1 | TRBV7-9 | TRBD2 | NA | TGTGCCAGCAGCTTATCCGGGACTAGCGGGGGGGCCAATGAGCAGTTCTTC | CASSLSGTSGGANEQFF
TRBJ1-5 | TRBV28 | NA | NA | TGTGCCAGCAGCCTACAGGGAATTAATCAGCCCCAGCATTTT | CASSLQGINQPQHF
TRBJ2-1 | TRBV5-4 | NA | NA | TGTGCCAGCAGCCTTAAGGTAAATGAGCAGTTCTTC | CASSLKVNEQFF
TRBJ1-4 | TRBV15 | NA | NA | TGTGCCACCAGCAGAGATCTCGAACCTCTCGGTTGGGAAAAACTGTTTTTT | CATSRDLEPLGWEKLFF
TRBJ2-3 | TRBV5-1 | TRBD2 | NA | TGCGCCAGCAGCTTGATAGCGGGAGGGCCTGGGGATACGCAGTATTTT | CASSLIAGGPGDTQYF
TRBJ2-7 | TRBV28 | TRBD1 | once | TGTGCCAGCAGTGGGGACAGGGGGGACTACGAGCAGTACTTC | CASSGDRGDYEQYF
TRBJ2-1 | TRBV4-1 | TRBD1 | NA | TGCGCCAGCACCCCTCGACAGGGCTATGAGCAGTTCTTC | CASTPRQGYEQFF
TRBJ2-7 | TRBV5-6 | TRBD2 | NA | TGTGCCAGCAGCTCGACACTAGCGGGAGGAACCTACGAGCAGTACTTC | CASSSTLAGGTYEQYF
TRBJ2-2 | TRBV10-1 | NA | NA | TGCGCCAGCCGGACGGAAAACACCGGGGAGCTGTTTTTT | CASRTENTGELFF
TRBJ2-1 | TRBV5-6 | TRBD1 | NA | TGTGCCAGCAGCTTGGTAGCAGGGGGCTCCTACAATGAGCAGTTCTTC | CASSLVAGGSYNEQFF
TRBJ1-2 | TRBV5-4 | TRBD1 | once | TGTGCCAGCAGCTTCTTACAGGGGCTCTATGGCTACACCTTC | CASSFLQGLYGYTF
TRBJ1-5 | TRBV6-4 | NA | NA | TGTGCCAGCAGTGGCAGGTCTACGAGGGCGAGCAATCAGCCCCAGCATTTT | CASSGRSTRASNQPQHF
TRBJ1-2 | TRBV10-2 | NA | NA | TGCGCCAGCAGCATGGGCCTAGAGGGGGGTGACTATGGCTACACCTTC | CASSMGLEGGDYGYTF
TRBJ1-2 | TRBV5-1 | TRBD1 | NA | TGCGCCAGCAGCTTGTCGTCAGGGGGCCATGGCTACACCTTC | CASSLSSGGHGYTF
TRBJ2-3 | TRBV7-9 | NA | NA | TGTGCCAGCAGTCCCGATAGCACAGATACGCAGTATTTT | CASSPDSTDTQYF
TRBJ2-1 | TRBV6-5 | TRBD2 | NA | TGTGCCAGCAGTTACTCGGAGACTAGCGCCATCAATGAGCAGTTCTTC | CASSYSETSAINEQFF
TRBJ1-1 | TRBV2 | TRBD1 | NA | TGTGCCAGCATTCAGACAGGGGACGGTGACACTGAAGCTTTCTTT | CASIQTGDGDTEAFF
TRBJ2-7 | TRBV10-3 | NA | NA | TGTGCCAGCACGGAGGACCTAACCGTCTCCTACGAGCAGTACTTC | CASTEDLTVSYEQYF
TRBJ2-7 | TRBV7-9 | TRBD2 | NA | TGTGCCAGCAGCCTCACTAGCGGGAGGTACGACGAGCAGTACTTC | CASSLTSGRYDEQYF
TRBJ2-1 | TRBV11-2 | NA | NA | TGTGCCAGCAGCTTCAGCCAGGGCTCCTACAATGAGCAGTTCTTC | CASSFSQGSYNEQFF
TRBJ2-1 | TRBV27 | NA | NA | TGTGCCAGCAGCCTCCGGCACTACAATGAGCAGTTCTTC | CASSLRHYNEQFF
TRBJ2-1 | TRBV2 | TRBD2 | NA | TGTGCCAGCATTTACTGGGCTAGCGGGGGGGAGAATGAGCAGTTCTTC | CASIYWASGGENEQFF
TRBJ2-3 | TRBV9 | NA | NA | TGTGCCAGCAGCCCGGTTAGCACAGATACGCAGTATTTT | CASSPVSTDTQYF
TRBJ2-3 | TRBV7-2 | NA | NA | TGTGCCAGCAGCCCTGAGACCGTCAGTCCGTATTTT | CASSPETVSPYF
TRBJ2-5 | TRBV7-2 | NA | NA | TGTGCCAGCAGCTTAGGAGACCAGGAATGGGAGACCCAGTACTTC | CASSLGDQEWETQYF
TRBJ2-5 | TRBV6-6 | TRBD1 | NA | TGTGCCAGCAGTTACCAGGACAGGGCGGGCGAGACCCAGTACTTC | CASSYQDRAGETQYF
TRBJ1-2 | TRBV29-1 | NA | once | TGCAGCGTTGAAGATAGTAACTATGGCTACACCTTC | CSVEDSNYGYTF
TRBJ2-5 | TRBV5-4 | NA | NA | TGTGCCAGCAGCCGCACTACGGGACAAACTGGAGAGACCCAGTACTTC | CASSRTTGQTGETQYF
TRBJ2-3 | TRBV19 | NA | NA | TGTGCCAGTAGTCAGCGGAGCTCTAGCACAGATACGCAGTATTTT | CASSQRSSSTDTQYF
TRBJ2-7 | TRBV5-6 | NA | once | TGTGCCAGCACCCCGGGACCGATCTACGAGGGCCAGTACTTC | CASTPGPIYEGQYF
TRBJ1-5 | TRBV10-2 | NA | NA | TGCGCCAGCAATGGAGACCTGGGGGGGAAAAATCAGCCCCAGCATTTT | CASNGDLGGKNQPQHF
TRBJ1-5 | TRBV11-3 | NA | once | TGTGCCAGCAGCTTAGGAATAGTTGCGAGCAATCAGCCCCAGCATTTT | CASSLGIVASNQPQHF
TRBJ1-1 | TRBV4-2 | NA | NA | TGTGCCAGCAGCGGTAGCAGCGGGGAAGCTTTCTTT | CASSGSSGEAFF
TRBJ2-1 | TRBV30 | TRBD2 | NA | TGTGCCTGGAGGCAGCGGGGCGGCAATGAGCAGTTCTTC | CAWRQRGGNEQFF
TRBJ2-7 | TRBV4-1 | NA | NA | TGCGCCAGCAGCCAATTGCAGGGTCGGTACGAGCAGTACTTC | CASSQLQGRYEQYF
TRBJ2-7 | TRBV27 | TRBD1 | NA | TGTGCCAGCAGGCACGACAGGGACTACGAGCAGTACTTC | CASRHDRDYEQYF
TRBJ2-3 | TRBV27 | TRBD2 | NA | TGTGCCAGCAGTCCCTTCACTAGCGGGTATAGCACAGATACGCAGTATTTT | CASSPFTSGYSTDTQYF